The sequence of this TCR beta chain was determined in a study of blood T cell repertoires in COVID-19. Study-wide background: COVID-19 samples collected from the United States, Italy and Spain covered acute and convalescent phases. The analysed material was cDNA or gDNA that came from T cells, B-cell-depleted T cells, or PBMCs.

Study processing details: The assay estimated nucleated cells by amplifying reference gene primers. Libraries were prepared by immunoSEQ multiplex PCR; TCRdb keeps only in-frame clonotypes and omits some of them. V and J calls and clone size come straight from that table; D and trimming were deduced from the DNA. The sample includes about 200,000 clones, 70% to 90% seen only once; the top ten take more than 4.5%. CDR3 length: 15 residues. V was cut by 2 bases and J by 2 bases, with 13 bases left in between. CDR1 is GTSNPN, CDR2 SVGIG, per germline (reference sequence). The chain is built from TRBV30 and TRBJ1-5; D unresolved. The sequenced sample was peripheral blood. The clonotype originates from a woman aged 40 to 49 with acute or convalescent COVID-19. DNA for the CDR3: TGTGCCTGGAGTTTCGAGGGCTTGGGCAATCAGCCCCAGCATTTT. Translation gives CAWSFEGLGNQPQHF.